These 18 T cell receptor beta chains share one sample of origin, sequenced in a study of cytomegalovirus exposure and HLA in healthy donors. Using immunoSEQ multiplex PCR, the repertoire was profiled, and TCRdb retains in-frame clones only, with some absent. The profile shows 250,000 to 350,000 clones, 88% of them singletons. The specimen sequenced was PBMCs. The receptor source for this set is a woman younger than 35 in good health and CMV-seronegative.

J is TRBJ2-1 and V is TRBV6-5; 7 nucleotides match TRBD2. In germline, CDR1 is MNHEY, CDR2 SVGAGI. Trimming cost V 6 bases and J 6 bases; bases outside gene matches: 5. The CDR3 runs to 13 residues. CDR3 protein: CASRYGTTNEQFF. The DNA for the CDR3 is TGTGCCAGCAGATACGGGACTACCAATGAGCAGTTCTTC.

The chain employs TRBV27 and TRBJ2-1, with D tentatively TRBD2 (6 bases). The germline V gene has CDR1 MNHEY and CDR2 SMNVEV (reference sequence). The V end was cut by 5 bases, the J end by 0 bases, with 17 bases between. There are 17 residues in the CDR3. The CDR3 DNA follows: TGTGCCAGCAGTCCCAGGGCAGCGGGTAGCTCCTACAATGAGCAGTTCTTC. Residues: CASSPRAAGSSYNEQFF.

The chain combines TRBV29-1 with TRBJ2-1, with 11 nucleotides matching TRBD1. Germline V CDR1 and CDR2: SQVTM, ANQGSEA. This CDR3 region has 13 residues. V shed 6 bases, J shed 9 bases, and the junction held 7 bases outside the gene matches. The CDR3 bases are TGCAGCGTAGCGGACAGGGGGCTCGGTGAGCAGTTCTTC. Amino acid sequence: CSVADRGLGEQFF.

The chain recombines TRBV6-5 with TRBJ2-7; 7 positions match TRBD2. The germline V gene has CDR1 MNHEY and CDR2 SVGAGI. The V gene end was trimmed by 6 bases and the J gene end by 3 bases; junction bases not matched to a gene: 5. CDR3 length: 13 amino acids. CDR3 loop: CASRKAGSYEQYF. Here the CDR3 DNA reads TGTGCCAGCAGGAAAGCGGGAAGCTACGAGCAGTACTTC.

This sequence joins TRBV6-4 and TRBJ2-3; tentatively, D is TRBD2 (6 bases). Germline V gives CDR1 MRHNA, CDR2 SNTAGT. CDR3 length: 17 amino acids. Trimming removed 0 bases from V and 10 bases from J, with 23 bases in between. In DNA form, the CDR3 reads TGTGCCAGCAGTGACTCCGGGGGTGGCGGTAGTTTGGATGCGCAGTATTTT. Translated: CASSDSGGGGSLDAQYF.

J is TRBJ2-7 and V is TRBV19; D is perhaps TRBD2 (6 bases). CDR3 length: 14 amino acids. CDR1 and CDR2 (germline): LNHDA, SQIVND (reference sequence). Trimming removed 5 bases at V and 3 bases at J, with 14 bases between. CDR3 protein: CASSPASGVYEQYF. The DNA of the CDR3 is TGTGCCAGTAGTCCGGCCTCGGGGGTCTACGAGCAGTACTTC. Full variable domain (rest looked up from reference TRBV19 and TRBJ2-7): DGGITQSPKYLFRKEGQNVTLSCEQNLNHDAMYWYRQDPGQGLRLIYYSQIVNDFQKGDIAEGYSVSREKKESFPLTVTSAQKNPTAFYLCASSPASGVYEQYFGPGTRLTVT.

V gene TRBV2 combines with J gene TRBJ2-7; the match to TRBD2 covers 9 bases. The CDR3 spans 15 residues. The junction had 6 bases not matched to a gene; V was cut back by 3 bases and J by 3 bases. Germline V gene data show CDR1 as SNHLY and CDR2 as FYNNEI. Written as DNA, the CDR3 is TGTGCCAGCAGTGATCCGGGCGGGAGGGACTACGAGCAGTACTTC. Amino acid sequence: CASSDPGGRDYEQYF.

The chain is built from TRBV7-6 and TRBJ2-3; TRBD2 aligns across 9 bases. Germline CDR1 and CDR2: SGHVS and FNYEAQ. V shed 5 bases, J shed 1 base, and the junction held 10 bases outside the gene matches. The CDR3 runs 17 residues. This chain's CDR3 is CASSPRLADYGTDTQYF. The CDR3 coding sequence is TGTGCCAGCAGCCCCCGACTAGCGGATTATGGCACAGATACGCAGTATTTT.

The chain carries TRBV28 and TRBJ1-4; 8 bases are a match to TRBD1. The CDR3 totals 14 residues. V was pared by 2 bases and J by 7 bases, with 3 bases of the junction left unmatched. Germline V gives CDR1 MDHEN, CDR2 SYDVKM. CDR3 nucleotides: TGTGCCAGCAGTTTAACCGGGACAGGTGAAAAACTGTTTTTT. Translated: CASSLTGTGEKLFF.

The chain combines TRBV5-1 with TRBJ2-5, with a tentative D call TRBD2 (5 bases). The CDR3 runs to 14 residues. Trimming took off 0 bases at V and 2 bases at J, with 8 bases between the two ends. CDR1 and CDR2 from the germline V gene are SGHRS and YFSETQ. The CDR3 sequence is CASSLVSGQETQYF. The CDR3 DNA sequence: TGCGCCAGCAGCTTGGTGTCGGGGCAAGAGACCCAGTACTTC.

This sequence joins TRBV6-1 and TRBJ2-7, with 9 bases matching TRBD2. CDR1 and CDR2 (germline): MNHNS, SASEGT. V was pared by 1 base and J by 0 bases, with 1 base of the junction left unmatched. The CDR3 spans 15 residues. CDR3: CASSEELAGSYEQYF. CDR3 nucleotides: TGTGCCAGCAGTGAAGAACTAGCGGGCTCCTACGAGCAGTACTTC.

This clone was picked up one time. This chain connects TRBV14 to TRBJ1-2; 8 bases line up with TRBD1. Unmatched junction bases numbered 15, after V lost 4 bases and J lost 11 bases. This CDR3 region has 15 residues. The V gene's germline CDR1 is SGHDN and CDR2 FVKESK. The CDR3 sequence is CASSPSRTGPSGYTF. Here the CDR3 DNA reads TGTGCCAGCAGCCCTTCTCGGACAGGGCCTTCCGGTTACACCTTC.

The V and J genes are TRBV9 and TRBJ2-7, with 9 positions matching TRBD1. Germline V gene sequence: CDR1 SGDLS, CDR2 YYNGEE. With V trimmed by 4 bases and J by 1 base, 9 bases remained unmatched. The CDR3 spans 16 residues. The CDR3 reads CASSPQGGTGSYEQYF. The DNA for the CDR3 is TGTGCCAGCAGCCCACAGGGGGGGACAGGGTCCTACGAGCAGTACTTC.

V gene TRBV4-3 combines with J gene TRBJ2-7, with TRBD1 matching 12 bases. This CDR3 has 16 residues. J was trimmed by 4 bases and V by 1 base; bases with no gene match: 5. Germline V gives CDR1 LGHNA, CDR2 YSLEER. CDR3 region: CASSQAPGQGAYEQYF. The CDR3 DNA reads as TGCGCCAGCAGCCAAGCCCCGGGACAGGGGGCTTACGAGCAGTACTTC.

The J gene is TRBJ2-1, the V gene TRBV4-3; 11 bases align to TRBD2. V lost 4 bases and J lost 8; bases outside the gene matches: 13. This CDR3 is built from 17 residues. Germline values: CDR1 LGHNA, CDR2 YSLEER. As DNA, the CDR3 is TGCGCCAGCAGCCCCTATCCCACTAGCGGGAGTATAGATGAGCAGTTCTTC. Its translation: CASSPYPTSGSIDEQFF.

V gene TRBV7-3 combines with J gene TRBJ2-3, with 7 nucleotides matching TRBD2. The CDR3 is 15 residues long. The V gene's germline CDR1 is SGHTA and CDR2 FQGTGA. After removal of 3 bases from V and 0 bases from J, the junction contained 3 bases not matched to a gene. In DNA form, the CDR3 reads TGTGCCAGCAGCTTGCTAGCGGCTAGCACAGATACGCAGTATTTT. Residues: CASSLLAASTDTQYF.

Of note for this clone: One end of the junction is discordant with germline, which a read error may explain. In DNA, the CDR3 is TGTGCCAGCAGTGTAGGGACTAGCGGGAGCCCCAGCACAGATACGCAGTATTTT. Translated, it gives CASSVGTSGSPSTDTQYF. This chain joins TRBV9 and TRBJ2-3; 14 bases are shared with TRBD2. The CDR3 has 18 residues. The germline V gene has CDR1 SGDLS and CDR2 YYNGEE.

The chain uses TRBV4-1 and TRBJ1-3; D possibly corresponds to TRBD1 (5 bases). CDR1 and CDR2 (germline): MGHRA, YSYEKL. This CDR3 region has 14 residues. The germline V and J ends were trimmed by 1 base and 1 base, with 5 bases remaining between them. CDR3 nucleotides: TGCGCCAGCAGCCAAGCAGGGTCTGGAAACACCATATATTTT. This gives the protein CASSQAGSGNTIYF.